This T cell receptor (beta chain) was recovered during a study of CD8+ T cells in alopecia areata. Germline CDR1 MNHEY, CDR2 SVGAGI. The germline V and J ends were trimmed by 4 bases and 4 bases, with 13 bases remaining between them. The CDR3 extends over 14 amino acids. Details on this clone: Its cognate antigen is unknown.

The study's findings and limits: Normal scalp had lower clonality than lesional scalp, with alopecia totalis/universalis lesions showing this most strongly. Scalp sample data also include resident alphabeta T cells from normal skin. Shared TCR sequences were less clear between patients than in mice, possibly partly from HLA diversity.

The researchers isolated CD4+ and CD8+ T cells from PBMCs by sorting. TCR sequencing used cDNA made by reverse transcription of extracted RNA. Profiling relied on immunoSEQ multiplex PCR, and the TCRdb table lists in-frame clones only, not all of them. The data show over 150,000 clones, roughly 56% seen once. The sample taken for sequencing was CD8+ T cells sorted from blood. The origin of this receptor is a human donor in good health. This chain joins TRBV6-5 and TRBJ1-2; D gene uncertain. CDR3 DNA sequence: TGTGCCAGCAGTTTATCCGTTCCGGTCTATGGCTACACCTTC. It yields the protein CASSLSVPVYGYTF.